The clone carrying this TCR beta chain was observed a few times. This record comes from a study of blood T cell repertoires in COVID-19. V was pared by 0 bases and J by 4 bases, with 2 bases of the junction left unmatched. CDR1 is SGDLS and CDR2 is YYNGEE in the germline V gene. CDR3 length: 14 residues. Measured with immunoSEQ multiplex PCR; TCRdb has only the in-frame clones, and not every one. The sample carries 200,000 to 300,000 clones, approximately 82% recorded once. The rearrangement uses TRBV9 and TRBJ2-3, with 7 bases fitting TRBD2. The sequenced sample was peripheral blood. The clonotype comes from a man aged 30 to 39 who had recovered from COVID-19. As DNA, the CDR3 is TGTGCCAGCAGCGTAGCTGCGGGGGCAGATACGCAGTATTTT. Protein: CASSVAAGADTQYF.